Listed below are T cell receptor beta chains from one sample, sequenced in a study of long-term antiretroviral therapy in people with HIV. Measured with immunoSEQ multiplex PCR; TCRdb has only the in-frame clones, and not every one. The repertoire includes 20,000 to 25,000 clones, approximately 88% of them detected once, and 8.8% sits in the top ten. Sequencing used unsorted PBMCs, obtained 1.2 years after starting antiretroviral therapy. The receptors come from a woman between 35 and 50 years old with HIV. The conserved cysteine and the conserved F or W are not part of the CDR3 here. Fields, in order: CDR3 length, V gene, J gene, CDR3 protein.

12	TRBV19	TRBJ1-2	ASSISGLNYGYT
12	TRBV10-3	TRBJ1-2	AISETGLNYGYT
14	TRBV7-8	TRBJ2-1	ASSLERGSSYNEQF
13	TRBV27	TRBJ2-5	ASSLGTSGQETQY
13	TRBV2	TRBJ2-3	ASTDGVGAGDTQY
11	TRBV6-6	TRBJ1-5	ASSYLGHQPQH
12	TRBV14	TRBJ1-3	ASSQFGQGNTIY
10	TRBV27	TRBJ2-7	ASSPRQREQY
13	TRBV7-2	TRBJ2-5	ASSDPGLAEETQY
14	TRBV18	TRBJ2-7	ASSPGTAWVSGEQY
12	TRBV6-1	TRBJ2-7	ASNQREGLWEQY
13	TRBV7-8	TRBJ2-5	ASSSPGQEQETQY
12	TRBV5-1	TRBJ1-4	ASSLQGGDEKLF
12	TRBV6-1	TRBJ2-1	ASSEMTGSNEQF
14	TRBV5-6	TRBJ1-5	ASSPGGGRLNQPQH
12	TRBV7-2	TRBJ2-5	ASSLRALGETQY
12	TRBV4-1	TRBJ2-1	ASSQGDLNNEQF
12	TRBV7-7	TRBJ2-2	ASRPGENTGELF
12	TRBV19	TRBJ2-7	ASSETSGRAMQY
13	TRBV18	TRBJ2-2	ASSPWARHTGELF
12	TRBV4-2	TRBJ1-1	ASSQEWMDPEAF
13	TRBV6-5	TRBJ1-2	ASSPGGVQPYGYT
10	TRBV6-5	TRBJ2-5	ASSLPGKTQY
9	TRBV20-1	TRBJ1-2	SASTGWSYT
21	TRBV29-1	TRBJ2-1	SVEDPMNDRPGQGLRGYNEQF
16	TRBV7-2	TRBJ2-7	ASSLPRGASGSFYEQY
11	TRBV27	TRBJ2-7	ASSVSGSYEQY
13	TRBV5-4	TRBJ2-3	ASRPLAGGEDTQY
10	TRBV2	TRBJ2-3	ASSSTTDTQY
14	TRBV4-3	TRBJ2-5	ASSQDWTGGREAQY
10	TRBV28	TRBJ1-2	ASSAQGRGYT
11	TRBV27	TRBJ1-2	ASSLGGFYGYT
13	TRBV6-5	TRBJ1-1	ASSYSSSSNTEAF
10	TRBV6-1	TRBJ2-1	ASTRRGDEQF
13	TRBV7-8	TRBJ1-3	ASSLARTDRNTIY